The sequence of this T cell receptor beta chain was determined in a study of T-cell memory formation after mild COVID-19. In the study overall: The TCR clusters were mostly specific to one donor. General study findings and limits: Contracting clones from day 15 to 85 showed balanced CD4/CD8; later expanders favored CD4+. The study detected some responding clones in pre-infection memory, suggesting cross-reactive memory joined.

cDNA libraries for TCR alpha and TCR beta, carrying sample barcodes and UMIs, came from 5'RACE with constant-segment primers. TCRdb called the 5' RACE reads again in MiXCR, with one record for every CDR3 protein. Counted here are fewer than 500,000 distinct CDR3 sequences, approximately 23% occurring once; the ten biggest clones make up 12%. Trimming took 5 bases from V and 10 from J; bases not matched to a gene: 6. Germline CDR1 and CDR2: MNHNY and SVGAGI (reference sequence). The CDR3 covers 13 residues. As to this clonotype: The antigen is not known.

The chain couples TRBV6-6 to TRBJ1-4; the match to TRBD1 covers 8 bases. Material: PBMCs or a T cell subset sorted from them (not recorded which). The clonotype originates from an adult woman who had mild COVID-19 (a few samples of this study predate the infection). Cell type and time point are not known. The CDR3 sequence is CASSPSTGGKLFF. CDR3 DNA sequence: TGTGCCAGCAGTCCCTCAACAGGGGGAAAACTGTTTTTT.